The clone carrying this T cell receptor beta chain was found a few times. Its antigen is unknown. A minimum of 5 micrograms of total RNA was extracted per sample. The V gene lost 0 bases and the J gene lost 5 bases, with 19 bases spanning the gap. CDR1 is DFQATT and CDR2 is SNEGSKA in the germline V gene (reference sequence). The CDR3 length is 16 residues. The data were taken from a study of blood T cells in healthy people across ages. Points from the study as a whole: The percentage of naive T cells correlated strongly with TCR beta diversity.

Sample-barcoded 5' priming and a J-beta primer mix drove a second PCR of 7 to 11 cycles. One entry per CDR3 protein results from TCRdb running MiXCR on the 5' RACE reads. The sample consists of fewer than 800,000 distinct CDR3 sequences, more than 20% of them appearing once. The sequenced sample consisted of blood. The chain combines TRBV20-1 with TRBJ2-5, with a tentative D call TRBD2 (6 bases). This sequence was found in a man in his 70s in good health. CDR3 region: CSARERALSAGETQYF. CDR3 bases: TGCAGTGCTAGAGAGAGGGCACTATCGGCGGGGGAGACCCAGTACTTC.